This T cell receptor beta chain was recorded in a study of T-cell reconstitution after alpha-beta-depleted transplantation in children. Unique molecular identifiers featured in how the TCRbeta library was prepared. From the PCR reads, TCRdb called clonotypes with MiXCR, one entry per CDR3 protein. Seen here are fewer than 550,000 distinct CDR3 sequences, around 10% observed once, and the top ten hold about 15%. This clonotype showed up just a few times. CDR1 is SGHDT and CDR2 is YYEEEE in the germline V gene. The V and J ends lost 3 bases and 2 bases, in that order; junction bases with no gene match: 5. The CDR3 totals 16 residues.

The chain employs TRBV5-6 and TRBJ2-2; 9 bases line up with TRBD1. The sequence was obtained from a female patient aged 2-9 years who had a stem cell transplant for aplastic anemia, so the T cells may come from the graft donor. The material sequenced was PBMCs, mostly from graft donor cells, taken 180 days after TCRalphabeta/CD19-depleted stem cell transplant. The CDR3 bases are TGTGCCAGCAGCTGGGGAACAGGGGGCAACACCGGGGAGCTGTTTTTT. This sequence encodes CASSWGTGGNTGELFF.